This T cell receptor (beta chain) was obtained from a study of cytomegalovirus exposure and HLA in healthy donors. Findings and limits, study-wide: High sensitivity and specificity were reportedly achieved when the classifier diagnosed cytomegalovirus status. Cytomegalovirus-associated status was assigned to about 150 TCR beta chains.

The CDR3 totals 14 residues. Germline-derived CDR1 and CDR2 are SGHTA and FQGNSA. Trimming removed 1 base from V and 5 bases from J, with 8 bases in between. Assay: immunoSEQ multiplex PCR; the TCRdb copy retains only in-frame clones and omits some. The data show 200,000 to 250,000 clones, with roughly 87% seen just once and 12% held by the top ten. With regard to this clone: Its antigen is unknown.

V gene TRBV7-2 combines with J gene TRBJ2-2, with no clear D. The material sequenced was PBMCs. This TCR came from a man aged 18 to 29 in good health and CMV-seropositive. CDR3 loop: CASSLESRTGELFF. In DNA, the CDR3 is TGTGCCAGCAGCTTAGAATCAAGGACCGGGGAGCTGTTTTTT.